This T cell receptor (beta chain) comes out of a study of HIV-infected patients and healthy controls. Alpha and beta constant-region primers primed reverse transcription of around 500 ng RNA. Each of the alpha and beta chains got its own library through chain-specific third strand synthesis with indices. Two random hexamers, added before amplification and joined, formed each molecule's 12-nucleotide barcode. MiXCR, applied by TCRdb to the 5' RACE reads, yields one record per CDR3 protein. The repertoire holds about 18,000 distinct CDR3 sequences, 7.5% to 10% seen once, with 20% to 25% in the top ten. The germline CDR1 and CDR2 sequences are SEHNR and FQNEAQ (reference sequence). This CDR3 has 17 amino acids. V dropped 5 bases and J dropped 6 bases, with 22 bases sitting between them. Follow-up blood was drawn about 14 weeks, roughly three months, after antiretroviral therapy began. The repertoire came from unfractionated whole blood and reflected all unsorted peripheral T cells.

The study, taken as a whole, reports: Untreated HIV+ repertoires had roughly threefold fewer distinct CDR3s and lower Shannon diversity than healthy controls. Treated samples reflected only about three months of therapy, arguably too short to observe immune reconstitution.

This clonotype has ten or more counts. Its antigen is as yet unknown. The sequencing here drew on blood, taken during antiretroviral therapy. The chain couples TRBV7-9 to TRBJ2-2; a possible D gene is TRBD2 (5 bases). This clonotype was sampled from an adult with HIV infection. CDR3 residues: CASSRKVGEWNPGELFF. The CDR3 DNA sequence: TGTGCCAGCAGCCGTAAGGTCGGGGAGTGGAATCCCGGGGAGCTGTTTTTT.